This entry lists 32 T cell receptor beta chains sequenced from one sample in a study of T cells in Graves' hyperthyroidism and ophthalmopathy. Amplification of TCR beta CDR3 regions was performed using RNA transcripts as template. Primed by the HTBI set, a first-round RT-PCR was run on the TCR CDR3. TCRdb itself ran the multiplex PCR reads through MiXCR, one entry per CDR3 protein. The repertoire consists of roughly 500,000 distinct CDR3 sequences, with 46% occurring once and the leading ten covering 44%. The material sequenced was peripheral blood or thyroid tissue (not recorded which). These TCRs come from an adult woman with Graves' disease, either hyperthyroidism or ophthalmopathy (not recorded which).

There are a few counts of this clonotype. V and J are TRBV4-1 and TRBJ1-4; TRBD1 matches 9 bases. CDR1 and CDR2 (germline): MGHRA, YSYEKL. CDR3 length: 18 residues. V dropped 3 bases and J dropped 5; count of bases not matched to a gene: 13. The CDR3 here is CASSQIQGARRLNEKLFF. In DNA, the CDR3 is TGCGCCAGCAGCCAGATACAGGGGGCGCGTAGGCTAAATGAAAAACTGTTTTTT.

Many counts were recorded for this clonotype. The chain combines TRBV6-2 or TRBV6-3 with TRBJ1-1, with TRBD1 matching 9 bases. The V gene end was trimmed by 11 bases and the J gene end by 6 bases; junction bases not matched to a gene: 10. This CDR3 comprises 13 residues. CDR1 is MNHEY, CDR2 SVGEGT, per germline. The CDR3 is CAGQSTGGSEAFF. DNA of the CDR3: TGTGCCGGACAATCAACAGGGGGCTCTGAAGCTTTCTTT.

Worth noting for this clonotype: Because it lacks the conserved phenylalanine or tryptophan at the end, this CDR3 is likely a read error. J is TRBJ2-5 and V is TRBV7-6; unclear D gene. Looked up from germline, CDR1 is SGHVS and CDR2 is FNYEAQ. This CDR3 spans 15 amino acids. The V and J ends lost 4 bases and 4 bases respectively, with 16 bases between them. In nucleotides, the CDR3 is TGTGCCAGCAGCTCCGGCAGTGGCGGAATAGAGACCCAGTACGTC. Translated, it gives CASSSGSGGIETQYV.

The chain couples TRBV10-3 to TRBJ1-1; D not resolved. The germline V and J ends were trimmed by 6 bases and 3 bases, with 14 bases remaining between them. Looked up from germline, CDR1 is ENHRY and CDR2 is SYGVKD. This CDR3 is built from 14 residues. In DNA, the CDR3 is TGTGCCATCAGCATCACCGGATGGGACACTGAAGCTTTCTTT. Amino acid sequence: CAISITGWDTEAFF.

This clonotype occurred a few times. This chain connects TRBV6-5 to TRBJ1-1; D might be TRBD1 (5 bases). This CDR3 spans 16 amino acids. Germline V CDR1 and CDR2: MNHEY, SVGAGI. Trimming removed 2 bases at V and 7 bases at J, with 20 bases between. The CDR3 spells CASSYPSGQGPNEAFF. In DNA, the CDR3 is TGTGCCAGCAGTTACCCCTCAGGTCAGGGTCCGAATGAAGCTTTCTTT.

CDR3 loop: CATSDKRNTEAFF. CDR3 DNA sequence: TGTGCCACCAGTGATAAGAGAAACACTGAAGCTTTCTTT. The chain employs TRBV24-1 and TRBJ1-1; no firm D call. Trimming pared 3 bases from V and 2 bases from J, leaving 6 bases between. Germline V gene sequence: CDR1 KGHDR, CDR2 SFDVKD. CDR3 size: 13 residues.

This clonotype was counted at least ten times. CDR3 sequence reads: CASSLTTTSGTYNEQFF. The CDR3 DNA is TGTGCCAGCAGCTTAACCACGACTAGCGGGACTTACAATGAGCAGTTCTTC. This sequence joins TRBV7-3 and TRBJ2-1; the match to TRBD2 covers 11 bases. CDR3 length: 17 amino acids. Germline V gives CDR1 SGHTA, CDR2 FQGTGA. V shed 0 bases, J shed 4 bases, and the junction held 5 bases outside the gene matches.

As for this clonotype: One end of the junction varies from germline; a read error may be responsible. V gene TRBV7-2 combines with J gene TRBJ1-3; perhaps TRBD1 as D (5 bases). Germline V gene sequence: CDR1 SGHTA, CDR2 FQGNSA. There are 12 residues in the CDR3. CDR3 nucleotides: TGTGCCAGCAGCCCAGACAATCGGGACCCTCGGTGG. It is translated as CASSPDNRDPRW.

The chain recombines TRBV2 with TRBJ2-5; D may be TRBD1 (5 bases). CDR1 and CDR2 from the germline V gene are SNHLY and FYNNEI. The length of the CDR3 is 13 residues. Trimming took off 5 bases at V and 0 bases at J, with 7 bases between the two ends. The CDR3 bases are TGTGCCAGCAGTATGACAGACCAAGAGACCCAGTACTTC. This codes for CASSMTDQETQYF.

This clonotype showed up many times. The rearrangement links TRBV15 to TRBJ2-3; D may match TRBD1 or TRBD2 (5 bases each). From germline, CDR1 is LNHNV and CDR2 YYDKDF (reference sequence). The CDR3 has 17 amino acids. V shed 5 bases and J shed 1 base, with 19 bases lying between them. Written as DNA, the CDR3 is TGTGCCACCAGCCCCAGTCCGGGGAAAGGGGGCACAGATACGCAGTATTTT. Translated: CATSPSPGKGGTDTQYF.

In the case of this clonotype: A read error may produce the germline difference seen at one junction end. This chain connects TRBV19 to TRBJ2-6; D might be TRBD2 (7 bases). The CDR3 sequence is 14 residues long. Germline V lookup: CDR1 LNHDA, CDR2 SQIVND (reference sequence). CDR3 sequence (DNA): TGTGCCAGCAGCTTATCAGGTGGGGGGGACACTGAAGCTTTC. It codes for CASSLSGGGDTEAF.

This chain uses TRBV10-3 with TRBJ1-6; tentatively, D is TRBD1 (5 bases). The CDR3 has 14 residues. CDR1 is ENHRY, CDR2 SYGVKD, per germline. Trimming left V 10 bases short and J 10 bases short, with 20 bases between. CDR3 sequence reads: CATKPGRLGSPLHF. Here the CDR3 DNA reads TGTGCCACAAAACCGGGACGGTTGGGGTCACCCCTCCACTTT.

The V call is TRBV5-1, the J call TRBJ1-6; tentative D call: TRBD1 (6 bases). The CDR3 is 17 amino acids. Trimming took 4 bases from V and 4 from J, leaving 18 bases between them. The germline CDR1 and CDR2 sequences are SGHRS and YFSETQ. CDR3 nucleotide sequence: TGCGCCAGCAGCCAAAGGGGTGACAGGAGTTATAATTCACCCCTCCACTTT. It codes for CASSQRGDRSYNSPLHF.

This clonotype was observed a single time. The chain is built from TRBV7-8 and TRBJ1-5; possibly TRBD1 for D (6 bases). The CDR3 covers 16 residues. V dropped 1 base and J dropped 2 bases, with 12 bases sitting between them. Per the germline V gene, CDR1 is SGHVS and CDR2 is FQNEAQ. The CDR3 protein is CASSLGPGVGNQPQHF. The DNA of the CDR3 is TGTGCCAGCAGCTTAGGTCCAGGGGTTGGCAATCAGCCCCAGCATTTT. Filled out from reference TRBV7-8 and TRBJ1-5, the complete variable domain reads GAGVSQSPRYKVAKRGQDVALRCDPISGHVSLFWYQQALGQGPEFLTYFQNEAQLDKSGLPSDRFFAERPEGSVSTLKIQRTQQEDSAVYLCASSLGPGVGNQPQHFGDGTRLSIL.

The chain employs TRBV5-1 and TRBJ2-2, with TRBD1 matching 8 bases. The CDR3 sequence is 15 residues long. The germline CDR1 and CDR2 sequences are SGHRS and YFSETQ. The V gene end was trimmed by 2 bases and the J gene end by 7 bases; junction bases not matched to a gene: 7. CDR3 in DNA: TGCGCCAGCAGCTTAACGGACAGGGCGGACGGGGAGCTGTTTTTT. Its protein is CASSLTDRADGELFF. The full variable domain, with the rest looked up from reference TRBV5-1 and TRBJ2-2, is KAGVTQTPRYLIKTRGQQVTLSCSPISGHRSVSWYQQTPGQGLQFLFEYFSETQRNKGNFPGRFSGRQFSNSRSEMNVSTLELGDSALYLCASSLTDRADGELFFGEGSRLTVL.

V usage is TRBV2 and J usage is TRBJ1-2, with 7 nucleotides matching TRBD1. CDR1 is SNHLY, CDR2 FYNNEI, per germline. V lost 2 bases to trimming and J lost 4 bases; unmatched junction nucleotides: 1. CDR3 length equals 13 residues. CDR3: CASSENRGYGYTF. The CDR3 region has the DNA TGTGCCAGCAGTGAAAACAGGGGCTATGGCTACACCTTC.

The J gene is TRBJ1-6, the V gene TRBV20-1; 8 positions match TRBD1. J gave up 10 bases and V 2 bases, and 7 bases lay outside the gene matches. Looked up from germline, CDR1 is DFQATT and CDR2 is SNEGSKA (reference sequence). The CDR3 covers 14 residues. Written as DNA, the CDR3 is TGCAGTGCTAGATCCAGTGACAGGGGATCACCCCTCCACTTT. Translation gives CSARSSDRGSPLHF.

This clonotype was counted ten times or more. The chain links TRBV29-1 to TRBJ1-1, with D perhaps TRBD1 (6 bases). This CDR3 is 10 amino acids long. Germline V CDR1 and CDR2: SQVTM, ANQGSEA. V lost 6 bases to trimming and J lost 6 bases, with 8 bases between them. This CDR3 is CSVKGAEAFF. The DNA of the CDR3 is TGCAGCGTCAAGGGGGCTGAAGCTTTCTTT.

The V call is TRBV7-9, the J call TRBJ2-7, with TRBD2 matching 12 bases. The CDR3 runs 14 residues. The V gene's germline CDR1 is SEHNR and CDR2 FQNEAQ (reference sequence). V was pared by 6 bases and J by 3 bases, with 3 bases of the junction left unmatched. The CDR3, as DNA: TGTGCCAGCAGGACTAGCGGGAGCGGCTACGAGCAGTACTTC. Its protein product is CASRTSGSGYEQYF.

The J gene is TRBJ1-2, the V gene TRBV29-1; D is undetermined. The CDR3 has 14 residues. V lost 1 base and J lost 4, with 13 bases in between. Germline loops: CDR1 SQVTM, CDR2 ANQGSEA. Here the CDR3 DNA reads TGCAGCGTTGAAGGGGGTGGATCGGGCTATGGCTACACCTTC. Amino acids: CSVEGGGSGYGYTF. The complete variable domain, with remaining parts taken from reference TRBV29-1 and TRBJ1-2, reads SAVISQKPSRDICQRGTSLTIQCQVDSQVTMMFWYRQQPGQSLTLIATANQGSEATYESGFVIDKFPISRPNLTFSTLTVSNMSPEDSSIYLCSVEGGGSGYGYTFGSGTRLTVV.

This clonotype has more than one count but fewer than ten. The rearrangement links TRBV6-2 or TRBV6-3 to TRBJ2-7, with TRBD1 identical over 7 bases. Germline CDR1 and CDR2: MNHEY and SVGEGT. Unmatched junction bases numbered 4, after V lost 6 bases and J lost 5 bases. This CDR3 spans 12 amino acids. The DNA for the CDR3 is TGTGCCAGCAGCACCGACAGGGACGAGCAGTACTTC. The encoded protein is CASSTDRDEQYF.

This chain joins TRBV7-3 and TRBJ1-1, with a weak D call TRBD1 (6 bases). The CDR3 loop spans 15 amino acids. Germline lookup yields CDR1 SGHTA and CDR2 FQGTGA. V lost 7 bases and J lost 6, with 21 bases in between. CDR3 sequence reads: CASKDPGAPNAEAFF. In nucleotides, the CDR3 is TGTGCCAGCAAAGATCCAGGGGCTCCAAACGCTGAAGCTTTCTTT.

Only a few counts were recorded for this clonotype. The chain uses TRBV15 and TRBJ1-1, with TRBD1 as a possible D gene (5 bases). Looked up from germline, CDR1 is LNHNV and CDR2 is YYDKDF (reference sequence). This CDR3 region has 13 residues. Deletions cut 1 base from V and 11 bases from J, with 14 bases between. The chain's CDR3 is CATSRVRSGLAFF. The CDR3 bases are TGTGCCACCAGCAGAGTTCGATCAGGGTTGGCTTTCTTT.

The chain couples TRBV12-3 or TRBV12-4 to TRBJ1-1; no firm D call. This CDR3 is built from 13 residues. V dropped 6 bases and J dropped 2 bases, with 10 bases sitting between them. As DNA, the CDR3 is TGTGCCAGCAGAGGAGACGGTAACACTGAAGCTTTCTTT. It specifies CASRGDGNTEAFF.

V is TRBV27 and J is TRBJ2-7; weak D call: TRBD1 (6 bases). This CDR3 is built from 12 residues. The germline V gene has CDR1 MNHEY and CDR2 SMNVEV (reference sequence). Trimming cost V 4 bases and J 10 bases, with 14 bases left between them. As DNA, the CDR3 is TGTGCCAGCAGTTCCCACCTGGGGGCACAGTACTTC. Amino acids: CASSSHLGAQYF.

This clonotype showed up many times. Written as DNA, the CDR3 is TGTGCCAGCAGCTTGAGGATCGAGCGGGCGATCTACGAGCAGTACTTC. Its translation is CASSLRIERAIYEQYF. The chain uses TRBV7-2 and TRBJ2-7; D is perhaps TRBD2 (6 bases). The CDR3 loop spans 16 amino acids. Germline CDR1 reads SGHTA; CDR2 reads FQGNSA. V dropped 3 bases and J dropped 3 bases, with 18 bases sitting between them.

The chain employs TRBV4-1 and TRBJ1-2, with 7 bases identical to TRBD1. This CDR3 has 15 residues. V lost 1 base and J lost 2; bases outside the gene matches: 4. Germline V gene lookup returns CDR1 MGHRA and CDR2 YSYEKL. CDR3 sequence: CASSQGQGSNYGYTF. Written as DNA, the CDR3 is TGCGCCAGCAGCCAAGGACAGGGAAGCAACTATGGCTACACCTTC.

This clonotype came up once. V usage is TRBV10-3 and J usage is TRBJ1-5; no clear D. Trimming stripped 4 bases from V and 3 bases from J, with 7 bases between. Germline V gene data show CDR1 as ENHRY and CDR2 as SYGVKD. The CDR3 loop spans 13 amino acids. The CDR3 DNA sequence: TGTGCCATCAGTGGAAAGATCAATCAGCCCCAGCATTTT. Translation: CAISGKINQPQHF.

This clonotype showed up many times. This chain uses TRBV7-9 with TRBJ2-6; 8 bases map to TRBD1. The CDR3 is 19 residues long. Germline CDR1 reads SEHNR; CDR2 reads FQNEAQ (reference sequence). Losses at the gene ends were 5 bases for V and 2 bases for J; bases not matched to a gene: 14. The DNA of the CDR3 is TGTGCCAGCAGCCCCCGAGTAATGGGCAGGGGGCCTGGGGCCAACGTCCTGACTTTC. It is translated as CASSPRVMGRGPGANVLTF.

Many counts were recorded for this clonotype. The V gene is TRBV20-1, the J gene TRBJ2-7, with 9 bases matching TRBD1. Germline lookup yields CDR1 DFQATT and CDR2 SNEGSKA (reference sequence). J gave up 6 bases and V 6 bases, and 21 bases lay outside the gene matches. CDR3 length: 17 residues. The DNA of the CDR3 is TGCAGTGCCATGCCAGTAAACAGGGGGCTTGACAGCTCCGAGCAGTACTTC. Protein: CSAMPVNRGLDSSEQYF.

This clonotype has only a few counts. This chain connects TRBV7-9 to TRBJ1-5, with D tentatively TRBD1 (6 bases). Trimming pared 3 bases from V and 6 bases from J, leaving 12 bases between. Germline V gene sequence: CDR1 SEHNR, CDR2 FQNEAQ (reference sequence). CDR3 size: 14 residues. CDR3: CASSLVGGSQPQHF. DNA of the CDR3: TGTGCCAGCAGCTTGGTGGGGGGCAGTCAGCCCCAGCATTTT.

The chain employs TRBV4-1 and TRBJ1-4; no reliable D call. This CDR3 contains 15 residues. Looked up from germline, CDR1 is MGHRA and CDR2 is YSYEKL. Trimming took 1 base from V and 8 from J, leaving 14 bases between them. The CDR3 reads CASSQVPATGEKLFF. The DNA of the CDR3 is TGCGCCAGCAGCCAAGTTCCGGCGACGGGCGAAAAACTGTTTTTT.